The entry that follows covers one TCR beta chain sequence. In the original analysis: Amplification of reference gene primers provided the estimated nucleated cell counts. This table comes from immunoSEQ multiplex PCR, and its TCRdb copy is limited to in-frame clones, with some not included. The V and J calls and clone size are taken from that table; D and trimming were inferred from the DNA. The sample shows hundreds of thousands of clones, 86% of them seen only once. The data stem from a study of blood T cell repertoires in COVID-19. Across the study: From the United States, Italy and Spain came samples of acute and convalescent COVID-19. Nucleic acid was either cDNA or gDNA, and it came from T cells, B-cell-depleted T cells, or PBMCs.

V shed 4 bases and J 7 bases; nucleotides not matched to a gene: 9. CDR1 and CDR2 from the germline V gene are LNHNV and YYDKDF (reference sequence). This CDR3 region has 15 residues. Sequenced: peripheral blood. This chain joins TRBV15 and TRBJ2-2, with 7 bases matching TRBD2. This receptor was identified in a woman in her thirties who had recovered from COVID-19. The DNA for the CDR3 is TGTGCCACCAGCATATGGGAGGGAAGGGACGGGGAGCTGTTTTTT. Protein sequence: CATSIWEGRDGELFF. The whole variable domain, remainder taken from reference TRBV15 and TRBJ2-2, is DAMVIQNPRYQVTQFGKPVTLSCSQTLNHNVMYWYQQKSSQAPKLLFHYYDKDFNNEADTPDNFQSRRPNTSFCFLDIRSPGLGDTAMYLCATSIWEGRDGELFFGEGSRLTVL.